This TCR beta chain was observed in a study of T cell responses to AZD1222 COVID-19 vaccine. General study findings and limits: Only 5 to 7 individuals given AZD1222 were seropositive at baseline.

Method: immunoSEQ multiplex PCR; TCRdb's copy keeps in-frame clones and lacks some. The repertoire consists of around 94,000 clones, with nearly 90% occurring once and the leading ten covering less than 15%. The CDR3 spans 14 residues. Germline lookup yields CDR1 SGHTA and CDR2 FQGNSA. Trimming took 3 bases from V and 3 from J, leaving 9 bases between them. Concerning this clone itself: The antigen is unknown.

V gene TRBV7-2 combines with J gene TRBJ1-5; D perhaps matches TRBD1 (5 bases). Material: peripheral blood, obtained on day 0 of AZD1222 vaccination. The receptor was isolated from an adult in good health. This CDR3 is CASSLGETNQPQHF. In DNA, the CDR3 is TGTGCCAGCAGCTTGGGGGAAACCAATCAGCCCCAGCATTTT.